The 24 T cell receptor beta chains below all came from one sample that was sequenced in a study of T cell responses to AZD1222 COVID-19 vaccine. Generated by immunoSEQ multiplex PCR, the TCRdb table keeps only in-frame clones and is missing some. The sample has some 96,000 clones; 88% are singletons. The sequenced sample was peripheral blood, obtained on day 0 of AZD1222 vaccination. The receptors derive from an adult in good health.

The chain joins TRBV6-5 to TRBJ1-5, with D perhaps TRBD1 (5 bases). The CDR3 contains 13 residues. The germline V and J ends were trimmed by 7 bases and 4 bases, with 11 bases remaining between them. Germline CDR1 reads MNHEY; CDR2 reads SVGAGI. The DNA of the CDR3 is TGTGCCAGCACAAGCGGGGGGAATCAGCCCCAGCATTTT. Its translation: CASTSGGNQPQHF.

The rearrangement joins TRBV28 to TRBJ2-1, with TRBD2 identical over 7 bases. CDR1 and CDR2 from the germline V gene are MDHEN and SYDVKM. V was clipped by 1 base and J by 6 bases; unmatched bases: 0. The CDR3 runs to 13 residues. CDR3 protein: CASSLSGGNEQFF. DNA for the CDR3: TGTGCCAGCAGTTTATCGGGGGGCAATGAGCAGTTCTTC.

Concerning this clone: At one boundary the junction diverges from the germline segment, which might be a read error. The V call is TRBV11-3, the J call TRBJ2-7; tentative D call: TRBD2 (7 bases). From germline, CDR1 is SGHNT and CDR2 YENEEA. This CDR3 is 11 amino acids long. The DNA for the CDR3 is TGTGCCAGCAGCCCCGGGGGGCTAACCTGGTTC. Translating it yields CASSPGGLTWF. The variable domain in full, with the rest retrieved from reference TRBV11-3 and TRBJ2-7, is EAGVVQSPRYKIIEKKQPVAFWCNPISGHNTLYWYLQNLGQGPELLIRYENEEAVDDSQLPKDRFSAERLKGVDSTLKIQPAELGDSAVYLCASSPGGLTWFGPGTRLTVT.

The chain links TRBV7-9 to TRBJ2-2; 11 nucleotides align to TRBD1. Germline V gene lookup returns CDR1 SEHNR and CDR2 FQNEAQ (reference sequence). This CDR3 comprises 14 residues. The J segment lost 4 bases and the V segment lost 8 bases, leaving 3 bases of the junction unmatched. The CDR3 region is CASPGQGGTGELFF. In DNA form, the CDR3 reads TGTGCCAGCCCGGGACAGGGGGGCACCGGGGAGCTGTTTTTT.

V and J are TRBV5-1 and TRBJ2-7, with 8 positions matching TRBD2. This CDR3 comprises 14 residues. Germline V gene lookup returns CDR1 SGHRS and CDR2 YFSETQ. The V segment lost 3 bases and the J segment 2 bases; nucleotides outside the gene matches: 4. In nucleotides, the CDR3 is TGCGCCAGCAGCTCGAGCGGGAGTGCCTACGAGCAGTACTTC. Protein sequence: CASSSSGSAYEQYF. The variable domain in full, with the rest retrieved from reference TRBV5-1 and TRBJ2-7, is KAGVTQTPRYLIKTRGQQVTLSCSPISGHRSVSWYQQTPGQGLQFLFEYFSETQRNKGNFPGRFSGRQFSNSRSEMNVSTLELGDSALYLCASSSSGSAYEQYFGPGTRLTVT.

The CDR3 is CASSLDGNTIYF. Written as DNA, the CDR3 is TGTGCCAGCAGCTTAGACGGAAACACCATATATTTT. The V gene is TRBV13, the J gene TRBJ1-3; no firm D call. Trimming removed 1 base at V and 4 bases at J, with 2 bases between. This CDR3 is 12 amino acids long. Germline V CDR1 and CDR2: PRHDT, FYEKMQ (reference sequence).

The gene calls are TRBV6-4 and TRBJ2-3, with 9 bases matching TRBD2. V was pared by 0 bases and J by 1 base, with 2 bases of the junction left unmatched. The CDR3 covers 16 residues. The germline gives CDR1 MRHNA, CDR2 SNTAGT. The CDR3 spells CASSDSASGGTDTQYF. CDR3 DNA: TGTGCCAGCAGTGACTCGGCTAGCGGGGGCACAGATACGCAGTATTTT.

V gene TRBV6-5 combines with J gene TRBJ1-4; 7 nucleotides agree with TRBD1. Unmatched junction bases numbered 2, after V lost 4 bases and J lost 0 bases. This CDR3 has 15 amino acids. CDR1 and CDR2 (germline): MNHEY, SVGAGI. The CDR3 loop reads CASSFQGATNEKLFF. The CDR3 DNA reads TGTGCCAGCAGTTTTCAGGGGGCAACTAATGAAAAACTGTTTTTT.

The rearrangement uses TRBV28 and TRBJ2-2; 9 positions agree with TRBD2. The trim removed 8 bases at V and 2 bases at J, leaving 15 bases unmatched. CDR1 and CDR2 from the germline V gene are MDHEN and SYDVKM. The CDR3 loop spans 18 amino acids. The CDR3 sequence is CASASGTRHLINTGELFF. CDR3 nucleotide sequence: TGTGCCAGCGCTAGCGGGACCCGTCACTTAATAAACACCGGGGAGCTGTTTTTT.

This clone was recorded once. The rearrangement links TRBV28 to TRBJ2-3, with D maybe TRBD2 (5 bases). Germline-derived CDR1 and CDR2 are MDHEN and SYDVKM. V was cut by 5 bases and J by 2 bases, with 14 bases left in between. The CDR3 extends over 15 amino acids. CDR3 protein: CASSPRGKFTDTQYF. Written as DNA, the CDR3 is TGTGCCAGCAGTCCCCGGGGAAAATTCACAGATACGCAGTATTTT.

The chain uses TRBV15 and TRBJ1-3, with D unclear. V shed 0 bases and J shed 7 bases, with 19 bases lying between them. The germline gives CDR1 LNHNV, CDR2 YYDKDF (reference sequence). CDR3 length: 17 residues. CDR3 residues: CATSRDRHNTAGNTIYF. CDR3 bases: TGTGCCACCAGCAGAGATCGACACAACACTGCCGGGAACACCATATATTTT.

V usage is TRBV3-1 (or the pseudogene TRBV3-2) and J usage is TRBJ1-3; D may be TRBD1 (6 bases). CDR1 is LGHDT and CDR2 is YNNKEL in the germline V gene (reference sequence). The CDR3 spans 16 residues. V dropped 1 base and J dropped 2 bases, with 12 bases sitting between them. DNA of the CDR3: TGTGCCAGCAGCCAAGTAACGGGGGGCCCTGGAAACACCATATATTTT. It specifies CASSQVTGGPGNTIYF.

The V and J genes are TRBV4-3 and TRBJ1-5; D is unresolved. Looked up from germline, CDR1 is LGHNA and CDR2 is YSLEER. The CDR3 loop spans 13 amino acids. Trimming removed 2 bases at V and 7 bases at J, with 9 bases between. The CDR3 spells CASSQQTRQPQHF. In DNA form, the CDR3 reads TGCGCCAGCAGCCAACAGACTAGACAGCCCCAGCATTTT.

The CDR3 DNA follows: TGTGCCAGCAGCGGTAGCGGGAAACCCTACGAGCAGTACTTC. Encoded protein: CASSGSGKPYEQYF. V usage is TRBV6-5 and J usage is TRBJ2-7, with 8 nucleotides matching TRBD2. CDR1 and CDR2 from the germline V gene are MNHEY and SVGAGI. The length of the CDR3 is 14 residues. V lost 6 bases and J lost 2; bases outside the gene matches: 6.

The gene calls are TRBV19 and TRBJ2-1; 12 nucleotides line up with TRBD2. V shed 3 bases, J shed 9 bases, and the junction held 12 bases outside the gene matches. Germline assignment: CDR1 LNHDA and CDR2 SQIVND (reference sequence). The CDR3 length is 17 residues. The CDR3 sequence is CASSIKPLAGGPAEQFF. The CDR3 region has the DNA TGTGCCAGTAGTATCAAGCCCCTAGCGGGAGGGCCCGCTGAGCAGTTCTTC.

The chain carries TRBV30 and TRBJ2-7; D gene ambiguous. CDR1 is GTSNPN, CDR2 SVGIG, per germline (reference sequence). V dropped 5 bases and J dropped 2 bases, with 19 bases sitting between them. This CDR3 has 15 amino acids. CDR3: CAWERKQTQTYEQYF. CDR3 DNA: TGTGCCTGGGAAAGGAAACAGACCCAAACCTACGAGCAGTACTTC. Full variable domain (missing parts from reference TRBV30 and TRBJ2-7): SQTIHQWPATLVQPVGSPLSLECTVEGTSNPNLYWYRQAAGRGLQLLFYSVGIGQISSEVPQNLSASRPQDRQFILSSKKLLLSDSGFYLCAWERKQTQTYEQYFGPGTRLTVT.

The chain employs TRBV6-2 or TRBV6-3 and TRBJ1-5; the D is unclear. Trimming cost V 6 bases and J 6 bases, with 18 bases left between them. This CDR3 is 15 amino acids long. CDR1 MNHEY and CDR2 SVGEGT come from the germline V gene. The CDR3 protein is CASSRTYSKSQPQHF. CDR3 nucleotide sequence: TGTGCCAGCAGCCGGACCTACTCTAAAAGTCAGCCCCAGCATTTT.

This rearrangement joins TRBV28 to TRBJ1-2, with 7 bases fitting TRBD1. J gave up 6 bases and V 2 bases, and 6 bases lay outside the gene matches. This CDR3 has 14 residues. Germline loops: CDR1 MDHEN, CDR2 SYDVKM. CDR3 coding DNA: TGTGCCAGCAGTTTAGATACAGGGGTGCATGGCTACACCTTC. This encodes CASSLDTGVHGYTF.

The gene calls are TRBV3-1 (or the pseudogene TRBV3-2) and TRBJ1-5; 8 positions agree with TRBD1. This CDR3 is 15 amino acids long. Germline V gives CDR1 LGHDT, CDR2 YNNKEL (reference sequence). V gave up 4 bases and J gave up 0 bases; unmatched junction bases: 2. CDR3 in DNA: TGTGCCAGCAGCCTGACAGGGGATAGCAATCAGCCCCAGCATTTT. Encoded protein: CASSLTGDSNQPQHF.

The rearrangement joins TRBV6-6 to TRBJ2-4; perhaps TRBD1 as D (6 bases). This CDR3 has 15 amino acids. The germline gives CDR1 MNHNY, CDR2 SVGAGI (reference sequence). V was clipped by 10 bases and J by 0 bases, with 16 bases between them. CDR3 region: CATLDRRLAKNIQYF. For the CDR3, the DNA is TGTGCCACCCTTGACAGGCGTCTAGCCAAAAACATTCAGTACTTC.

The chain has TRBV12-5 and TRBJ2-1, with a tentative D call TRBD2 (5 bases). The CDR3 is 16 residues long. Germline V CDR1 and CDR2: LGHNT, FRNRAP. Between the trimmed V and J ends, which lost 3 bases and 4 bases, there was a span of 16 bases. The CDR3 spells CASGFSAGLIYNEQFF. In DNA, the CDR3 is TGTGCTAGTGGTTTTTCGGCGGGTCTAATATACAATGAGCAGTTCTTC.

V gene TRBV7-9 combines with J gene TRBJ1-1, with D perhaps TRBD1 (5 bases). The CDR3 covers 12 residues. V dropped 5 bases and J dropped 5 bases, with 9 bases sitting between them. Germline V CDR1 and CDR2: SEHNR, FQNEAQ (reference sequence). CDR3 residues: CASSLTVTEAFF. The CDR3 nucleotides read TGTGCCAGCAGCCTGACAGTAACTGAAGCTTTCTTT.

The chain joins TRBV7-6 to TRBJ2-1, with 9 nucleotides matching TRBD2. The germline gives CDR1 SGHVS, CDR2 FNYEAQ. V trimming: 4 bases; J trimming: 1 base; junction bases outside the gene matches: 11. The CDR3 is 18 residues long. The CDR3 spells CASSYSPTSGLSYNEQFF. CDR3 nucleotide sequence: TGTGCCAGCAGCTATAGTCCGACTAGCGGTCTATCCTACAATGAGCAGTTCTTC.

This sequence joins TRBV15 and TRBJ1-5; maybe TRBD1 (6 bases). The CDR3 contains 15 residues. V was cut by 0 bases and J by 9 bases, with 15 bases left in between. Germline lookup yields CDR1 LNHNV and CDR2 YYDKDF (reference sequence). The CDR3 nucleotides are TGTGCCACCAGCAGAGATAAGGGGGGTGTCAGGCCCCAGCATTTT. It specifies CATSRDKGGVRPQHF.